This TCR beta chain was recorded in a study of radiotherapy plus CTLA-4 blockade in lung cancer. The ends were cut back, 5 bases at V and 2 bases at J, with 20 bases in the middle. Germline V gene lookup returns CDR1 SGHTA and CDR2 FQGNSA. There are 17 residues in the CDR3. Only in-frame clones appear in the TCRdb table, and some are missing; sequencing was by immunoSEQ multiplex PCR. The sample shows about 110,000 clones, roughly four fifths of them seen only once. Study results and limitations: Reported findings show early blood T cell clone dynamics, with interferon-beta, best predicted response.

Worth noting for this clone: Its cognate antigen is unknown.

The sequence came from a human donor with non-small cell lung cancer that progressed on radiotherapy plus ipilimumab. Some clones in this sample may be carry-over from other donors' samples. The material sequenced was peripheral blood, taken from a patient treated with radiotherapy plus ipilimumab. This chain joins TRBV7-2 and TRBJ2-3; D tentatively fits TRBD1 or TRBD2 (5 bases each). DNA for the CDR3: TGTGCCAGCAGCCCAAAACCGGGACGGCCGTACACAGATACGCAGTATTTT. It codes for CASSPKPGRPYTDTQYF.